This T cell receptor (beta chain) was obtained from a study of blood T cell repertoires in COVID-19. The data were produced by immunoSEQ multiplex PCR, yet TCRdb's version contains in-frame clones alone and is incomplete. The table has fewer than 300,000 clones, around 90% seen once. Participant-given clinical history determined each cohort assignment. Germline CDR1 MDHEN, CDR2 SYDVKM. V was pared by 3 bases and J by 7 bases, with 3 bases of the junction left unmatched. This CDR3 comprises 14 residues. The source is a woman between 40 and 50 years old with acute COVID-19. The rearrangement joins TRBV28 to TRBJ1-6, with 7 bases aligning to TRBD1. The sample was PBMCs or T cells enriched from blood (not recorded which). CDR3 sequence reads: CASSLGDSNSPLHF. The DNA for the CDR3 is TGTGCCAGCAGTTTGGGGGACAGCAATTCACCCCTCCACTTT.